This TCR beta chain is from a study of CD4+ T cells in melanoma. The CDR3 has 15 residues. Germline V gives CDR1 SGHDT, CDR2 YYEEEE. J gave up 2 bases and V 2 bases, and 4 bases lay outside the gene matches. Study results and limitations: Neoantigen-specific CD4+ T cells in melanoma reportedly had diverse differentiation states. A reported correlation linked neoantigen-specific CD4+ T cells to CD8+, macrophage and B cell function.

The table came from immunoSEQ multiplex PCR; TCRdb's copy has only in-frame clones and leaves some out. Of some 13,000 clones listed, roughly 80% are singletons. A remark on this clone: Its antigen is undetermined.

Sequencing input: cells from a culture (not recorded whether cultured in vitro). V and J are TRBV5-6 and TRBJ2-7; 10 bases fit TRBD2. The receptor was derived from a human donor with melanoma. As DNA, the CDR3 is TGTGCCAGCAGCTTTTTTAGCGGGGGGACCTACGAGCAGTACTTC. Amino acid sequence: CASSFFSGGTYEQYF.